This T cell receptor (beta chain) was recovered during a study of T cells in Graves' hyperthyroidism and ophthalmopathy. Findings and caveats of the study: A model of 13 V-J pairs discriminated ophthalmopathy from stable hyperthyroidism. For ophthalmopathy, model prediction preceded onset by a median about 6 months. In blood, most of the thyroid clonotypes expanded above 0.001 were also present.

Per germline, CDR1 SGHTA and CDR2 FQGTGA. This CDR3 contains 15 residues. Trimming stripped 0 bases from V and 6 bases from J, with 14 bases between. Amplification targeted TCR beta CDR3 regions from RNA transcripts. An initial round of RT-PCR targeting the TCR CDR3 relied on the HTBI primer set. A single record per CDR3 protein comes from TCRdb applying MiXCR to the multiplex PCR reads. The table records some 720,000 distinct CDR3 sequences, approximately 16% of them present only once. This clonotype was recorded a few times. What it binds is not known. The study defined stable Graves' hyperthyroidism as no ophthalmopathy progression within 18 months.

This sequence originates from a man between 18 and 29 years old with Graves' hyperthyroidism. Sequencing used blood. The chain joins TRBV7-3 to TRBJ1-2; D gene uncertain. In nucleotides, the CDR3 is TGTGCCAGCAGCTTAACGGCGAAGGGCCTGGATGGCTACACCTTC. This sequence encodes CASSLTAKGLDGYTF.